This T cell receptor beta chain was recovered during a study of T cell repertoires in cytomegalovirus infection. Across the study: Recently identified HLA-C-restricted CMV epitopes were among the peptides used. CMV infection plus the matching HLA type was flagged by public TCR beta signatures. Findings of the study overall: Clonotype analysis showed dominance of the ex vivo response by HLA-C-restricted CMV-specific TCR beta clonotypes. Carriers of CMV plus the relevant HLA were identified by cumulative public TCR beta family frequency.

CDR1 MGHRA and CDR2 YSYEKL come from the germline V gene. With 0 bases removed from V and 7 bases from J, the gap between germline ends came to 6 bases. This CDR3 contains 12 residues. In TCRdb, the reads were re-called with MiXCR into one record per CDR3 protein. The data show a few hundred thousand distinct CDR3 sequences, about 39% seen once. As regards this clonotype: Its antigen is currently unknown.

The source material was cultured PBMCs, sampled from culture after CMV antigen stimulation. The clonotype comes from a human donor in good health (CMV status not recorded). Some clones in this sample may be carry-over from other donors' samples. The chain uses TRBV4-1 and TRBJ1-2, with D uncertain. CDR3 sequence reads: CASSQDFSGYTF. The CDR3 bases are TGCGCCAGCAGCCAAGACTTCAGTGGCTACACCTTC.